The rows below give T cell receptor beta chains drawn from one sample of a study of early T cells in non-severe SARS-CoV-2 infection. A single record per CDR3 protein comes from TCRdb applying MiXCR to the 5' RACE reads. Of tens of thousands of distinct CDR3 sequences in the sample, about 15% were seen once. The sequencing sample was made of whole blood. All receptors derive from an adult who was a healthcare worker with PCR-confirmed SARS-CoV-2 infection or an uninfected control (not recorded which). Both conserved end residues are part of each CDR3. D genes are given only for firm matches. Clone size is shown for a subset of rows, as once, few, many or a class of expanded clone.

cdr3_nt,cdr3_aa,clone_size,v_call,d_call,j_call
TGCAGTGCTAAGGACTTCCAAGGGTCCGATGAAAAACTGTTTTTT,CSAKDFQGSDEKLFF,few,TRBV20-1,NA,TRBJ1-4
TGTGCCAGCTCACCGACAGGGGACCCCCTCAATGAGCAGTTCTTC,CASSPTGDPLNEQFF,few,TRBV18,TRBD1,TRBJ2-1
TGCAGTGCTAGGGACTTAGCGGGAGATCGTCCCACCTACGAGCAGTACTTC,CSARDLAGDRPTYEQYF,few,TRBV20-1,TRBD2,TRBJ2-7
TGTGCCAGCAGGGGGACAGACAACTATGGCTACACCTTC,CASRGTDNYGYTF,NA,TRBV9,TRBD1,TRBJ1-2
TGTGCCAGCAGAGAGAGTGGCACTGAAGCTTTCTTT,CASRESGTEAFF,NA,TRBV2,NA,TRBJ1-1
TGCGCCAGCAGCCGTGAAGGACGGACGGTCTACGAGCAGTACTTC,CASSREGRTVYEQYF,few,TRBV5-1,NA,TRBJ2-7
TGTGCTAGTGCCCCTGGACTAGCGGGAGGAGGAGATACGCAGTATTTT,CASAPGLAGGGDTQYF,many,TRBV12-5,TRBD2,TRBJ2-3
TGTGCCAGCAGACTCGGACTCGACACAGATACGCAGTATTTT,CASRLGLDTDTQYF,NA,TRBV28,NA,TRBJ2-3
TGTGCCAGCAGCTTCTTCCTACTCTACGAGCAGTACTTC,CASSFFLLYEQYF,few,TRBV5-6,NA,TRBJ2-7
TGTGCCAGCAGCTCACTCCGGGACAGGGAATCTGGAACTAATGAAAAACTGTTTTTT,CASSSLRDRESGTNEKLFF,few,TRBV7-6,TRBD1,TRBJ1-4
TGTGCCAGCAGCACTAGGGGCCGGACCCTTAATGAGCAGTTCTTC,CASSTRGRTLNEQFF,NA,TRBV7-9,NA,TRBJ2-1
TGTGCCAGCAGCTTCGGGGACGCCCCAAGTGAGCAGTTCTTC,CASSFGDAPSEQFF,few,TRBV11-1,NA,TRBJ2-1
TGCAGTGCTGCAGGGGGTAAGGCCTACGAGCAGTACTTC,CSAAGGKAYEQYF,NA,TRBV20-1,TRBD1,TRBJ2-7
TGCGCCAGCAGCTTTCTCACTAGCGGGAGTGGAAGGGGCGAGCAGTACTTC,CASSFLTSGSGRGEQYF,NA,TRBV5-1,TRBD2,TRBJ2-7
TGTGCCAGCAGTGGGAGCGGAACCTACAATGAGCAGTTCTTC,CASSGSGTYNEQFF,NA,TRBV28,NA,TRBJ2-1
TGCAGCGTTGTGGGGGCCTCTGACAATGAGCAGTTCTTC,CSVVGASDNEQFF,NA,TRBV29-1,NA,TRBJ2-1
TGTGCCAGCAGCCAAGGTGACAGGGGGACCGAGCAGTACTTC,CASSQGDRGTEQYF,NA,TRBV3-1,TRBD1,TRBJ2-7
TGTGCCAGCAGTTATGAGCGGGGGAAGCGGCAGTACTTC,CASSYERGKRQYF,many,TRBV6-6,TRBD2,TRBJ2-7
TGCGCCAGCAGCCAAGAGACATCGAAGGAAAAACTGTTTTTT,CASSQETSKEKLFF,NA,TRBV4-3,NA,TRBJ1-4
TGTGCCAGCAGTTACTCGAGCACTGGGGGCGCAGATACGCAGTATTTT,CASSYSSTGGADTQYF,many,TRBV6-5,NA,TRBJ2-3
TGTGCCAGCAGTTTATACCCTGGGAACAATGAGCAGTTCTTC,CASSLYPGNNEQFF,NA,TRBV12-3/TRBV12-4,NA,TRBJ2-1
TGTGCCAGCAGCTTGGGTAGCGGGAGGCTCGAGCAGTACTTC,CASSLGSGRLEQYF,NA,TRBV5-6,TRBD2,TRBJ2-7
TGTGCCAGCAGTCTAGCGGGAGAGGCAGATACGCAGTATTTT,CASSLAGEADTQYF,few,TRBV6-2/TRBV6-3,TRBD2,TRBJ2-3
TGCGCCAGCAGCGCTCGACAGGCCACGGGGGAGACCCAGTACTTC,CASSARQATGETQYF,NA,TRBV5-1,NA,TRBJ2-5
TGCGCCAGCAGCTGGGCCGGGACAGGGGAGGAAAAACTGTTTTTT,CASSWAGTGEEKLFF,few,TRBV5-1,TRBD1,TRBJ1-4
TGCAGTGCTAGAGTCCCCCTAAGCGGAGATACGCAGTATTTT,CSARVPLSGDTQYF,NA,TRBV20-1,NA,TRBJ2-3
TGTGCCAGGCGAAAAGAGACCCAGTACTTC,CARRKETQYF,NA,TRBV6-6,NA,TRBJ2-5
TGTGCCAGCAGTTACCGCATCCGACGCGGGAGGGCCTCCTACGAGCAGTACTTC,CASSYRIRRGRASYEQYF,few,TRBV6-2/TRBV6-3,TRBD2,TRBJ2-7
TGCAGCGTTGAAGATCGGCTAGCGGGAGGAGGCTCCTACAATGAGCAGTTCTTC,CSVEDRLAGGGSYNEQFF,few,TRBV29-1,TRBD2,TRBJ2-1
TGTGCCAGCAGTCCCACAGAGACTTATAGCAATCAGCCCCAGCATTTT,CASSPTETYSNQPQHF,many,TRBV27,NA,TRBJ1-5
TGCAGTGCTACAGCCGGGGTTGTCGGCCGGGAGACCCAGTACTTC,CSATAGVVGRETQYF,few,TRBV20-1,NA,TRBJ2-5
TGTGCCAGTAGTATTAAGGATTATGGCTACACCTTC,CASSIKDYGYTF,NA,TRBV19,NA,TRBJ1-2
TGTGCCAGCAGTGTTGGGGCAGGGGGCTGGGAGCAGTACTTC,CASSVGAGGWEQYF,few,TRBV6-1,TRBD1,TRBJ2-7
TGTGCCAGCAGCACATCTAGCGGGAGGAACAATGAGCAGTTCTTC,CASSTSSGRNNEQFF,few,TRBV7-3,TRBD2,TRBJ2-1
TGTGCCAGCAGCCCGACCTATGAGCAGTTCTTC,CASSPTYEQFF,NA,TRBV28,NA,TRBJ2-1
TGTGCCAGCAGTGACTCACAGGGGGCAGATACGCAGTATTTT,CASSDSQGADTQYF,few,TRBV6-4,TRBD1,TRBJ2-3
TGCAGTGCTAGGACTAGCGGGCTCTACGAGCAGTACTTC,CSARTSGLYEQYF,many,TRBV20-1,TRBD2,TRBJ2-7
TGTGCCAGCAGTTTCCTTCTGGGACAGCCCTACGAGCAGTACTTC,CASSFLLGQPYEQYF,few,TRBV28,TRBD1,TRBJ2-7
TGTGCCAGCTCACCAGTGGTACTTAGCACAGATACGCAGTATTTT,CASSPVVLSTDTQYF,NA,TRBV18,NA,TRBJ2-3
TGTGCCAGCAGTTCACAGGAAAACATTCAGTACTTC,CASSSQENIQYF,NA,TRBV12-3/TRBV12-4,NA,TRBJ2-4
TGTGCCAGCAGTTTATTGCCCGGGGCCGGGGAGCTGTTTTTT,CASSLLPGAGELFF,NA,TRBV28,NA,TRBJ2-2
TGTGCCAGCAGCCAGGGTGGCGGAACTTGGGAGACCCAGTACTTC,CASSQGGGTWETQYF,few,TRBV14,NA,TRBJ2-5
TGCAGTGCTAGGGGGGAGGCGGGAACTGAAGCTTTCTTT,CSARGEAGTEAFF,NA,TRBV20-1,NA,TRBJ1-1
TGTGCCAGCGGCAGGAGGTCCGGGGAGCTGTCTTTT,CASGRRSGELSF,NA,TRBV6-5,NA,TRBJ2-2
TGTGCCAGCAGCTTTTTGCCTCCCCACAATGAGCAGTTCTTC,CASSFLPPHNEQFF,NA,TRBV11-2,NA,TRBJ2-1
TGTGCCAGCAGCTTAGACAGGGGGAATGAAAAACTGTTTTTT,CASSLDRGNEKLFF,NA,TRBV7-9,TRBD1,TRBJ1-4
TGTGCCAGCAGTTACCGGGACTACCAAGAGACCCAGTACTTC,CASSYRDYQETQYF,NA,TRBV6-2/TRBV6-3,NA,TRBJ2-5
TGTGCCAGCAGCGTGGAGGATAACTATGGCTACACCTTC,CASSVEDNYGYTF,many,TRBV9,NA,TRBJ1-2
TGTGCCAGCAGCTCACCCCGGGAGGGCGATGGGAATGAGCAGTTCTTC,CASSSPREGDGNEQFF,few,TRBV7-9,TRBD2,TRBJ2-1
TGTGCCAGCAGCCGACAGGCTGGACTGTACGAGCAGTACTTC,CASSRQAGLYEQYF,few,TRBV28,NA,TRBJ2-7
TGTGCCAGCAGTGTCTTACTAGCGGGGAGCCGCTACGAGCAGTACTTC,CASSVLLAGSRYEQYF,NA,TRBV28,TRBD2,TRBJ2-7
TGTGCCACCAAAGCATACGGAACCCTTGGTACAGATACGCAGTATTTT,CATKAYGTLGTDTQYF,many,TRBV7-9,NA,TRBJ2-3
TGCAGTGCTCTGGGGAGGAGCCAGACCACCTACGAGCAGTACTTC,CSALGRSQTTYEQYF,many,TRBV20-1,NA,TRBJ2-7
TGTGCCAGCAGTTGGGTACTGAATACGCAGTATTTT,CASSWVLNTQYF,NA,TRBV28,NA,TRBJ2-3
TGTGCCAGCAGCCCAGACAGGGCTAGCACAGATACGCAGTATTTT,CASSPDRASTDTQYF,many,TRBV7-2,TRBD1,TRBJ2-3